This T cell receptor beta chain was observed in a study of shared clonotypes between healthy human individuals. Germline CDR1 and CDR2: MRHNA and SNTAGT. The ends were cut back, 0 bases at V and 9 bases at J, with 9 bases in the middle. This CDR3 comprises 13 residues. The repertoire was sequenced with immunoSEQ multiplex PCR; TCRdb's copy has only in-frame clones and lacks some. The repertoire holds approximately 500,000 clones, approximately 85% seen once, with roughly 13% in the top ten. Sequencing was done on a sample of PBMCs. V is TRBV6-4 and J is TRBJ2-1; the D is unclear. The receptor was isolated from a woman in her forties in good health. Some clones in this sample may be carry-over from other donors' samples. As DNA, the CDR3 is TGTGCCAGCAGTGACTCCCTAGTTGGTGAGCAGTTCTTC. Protein sequence: CASSDSLVGEQFF.